These T cell receptor beta chains were read from a single sample in a study of Ad26.COV2.S vaccination and SARS-CoV-2 variants. TCRdb's table, derived via immunoSEQ multiplex PCR, lists solely in-frame clones and lacks some. The table records about 87,000 clones, roughly 85% of them present only once. Sequencing used peripheral blood, obtained after recovery from COVID-19. The source of these receptors is a human donor who had recovered from COVID-19. Both conserved end residues are part of each CDR3. Fields, in order: D gene, CDR3 length, V gene, clone size, J gene, CDR3 DNA, CDR3 protein. D genes are given only for firm matches. Not every row has a clone size; where given, it reads once, few, many or a size class.

D gene: .; CDR3 length: 13; V gene: TRBV6-6; clone size: once; J gene: TRBJ1-3; CDR3 DNA: TGTGCCAGCAGTTACGGGCGTTTGGACACCATATATTTT; CDR3 protein: CASSYGRLDTIYF
D gene: TRBD2; CDR3 length: 15; V gene: TRBV9; clone size: .; J gene: TRBJ2-1; CDR3 DNA: TGTGCCAGCAGCGTAGAGGGACTAGACCTAGCAGAGCAGTTCTTC; CDR3 protein: CASSVEGLDLAEQFF
D gene: .; CDR3 length: 15; V gene: TRBV28; clone size: .; J gene: TRBJ1-2; CDR3 DNA: TGTGCCAGCAGCTCCAGCCCGGTGGGGGGGTATGGCTACACCTTC; CDR3 protein: CASSSSPVGGYGYTF
D gene: TRBD2; CDR3 length: 14; V gene: TRBV6-5; clone size: .; J gene: TRBJ2-7; CDR3 DNA: TGTGCCGGCGCAGGGCTAGCGGACTCCTACGAGCAGTACTTC; CDR3 protein: CAGAGLADSYEQYF
D gene: .; CDR3 length: 14; V gene: TRBV7-2; clone size: .; J gene: TRBJ2-7; CDR3 DNA: TGTGCCAGCAGCTCCCGGACGGGGCTCGGGGAGCAGTACTTC; CDR3 protein: CASSSRTGLGEQYF
D gene: .; CDR3 length: 14; V gene: TRBV4-3; clone size: once; J gene: TRBJ2-7; CDR3 DNA: TGCGCCAGCAGCCAAGGTGGGACTCTCTACGAGCAGTACTTC; CDR3 protein: CASSQGGTLYEQYF
D gene: .; CDR3 length: 12; V gene: TRBV7-9; clone size: once; J gene: TRBJ2-7; CDR3 DNA: TGTGCCAGCAGCTTCCGGACCTACGAGCAGTACTTC; CDR3 protein: CASSFRTYEQYF
D gene: .; CDR3 length: 16; V gene: TRBV4-2; clone size: .; J gene: TRBJ2-3; CDR3 DNA: TGTGCCAGCAGCCAAGATGGAGCCCGGGACACAGATACGCAGTATTTT; CDR3 protein: CASSQDGARDTDTQYF
D gene: .; CDR3 length: 12; V gene: TRBV2; clone size: .; J gene: TRBJ2-1; CDR3 DNA: TGTGCCAGCAGCCGACAGACCAATGAGCAGTTCTTC; CDR3 protein: CASSRQTNEQFF
D gene: .; CDR3 length: 13; V gene: TRBV25-1; clone size: .; J gene: TRBJ1-1; CDR3 DNA: TGTGCCAGCAGTTCGTCCGGAAACACTGAAGCTTTCTTT; CDR3 protein: CASSSSGNTEAFF
D gene: .; CDR3 length: 14; V gene: TRBV7-3; clone size: .; J gene: TRBJ1-1; CDR3 DNA: TGTGCCAGCAGCTTAACAGGGGACAAGACTGAAGCTTTCTTT; CDR3 protein: CASSLTGDKTEAFF
D gene: .; CDR3 length: 18; V gene: TRBV5-1; clone size: .; J gene: TRBJ2-2; CDR3 DNA: TGCGCCAGCAGCTTGGATCTTTCCCCCTCGAATATTGGCCGGGAGCTGTTTTTT; CDR3 protein: CASSLDLSPSNIGRELFF
D gene: TRBD1; CDR3 length: 12; V gene: TRBV2; clone size: once; J gene: TRBJ2-7; CDR3 DNA: TGTGCCAGCGACGGACAGGACTACGAGCAGTACTTC; CDR3 protein: CASDGQDYEQYF
D gene: .; CDR3 length: 13; V gene: TRBV29-1; clone size: once; J gene: TRBJ2-7; CDR3 DNA: TGCAGCGTAGGGAGTGGGGATTCCTACGAGCAGTACTTC; CDR3 protein: CSVGSGDSYEQYF
D gene: .; CDR3 length: 15; V gene: TRBV28; clone size: .; J gene: TRBJ2-4; CDR3 DNA: TGTGCCAGCAGCCCGGGCCGTGGGGTCAAAAACATTCAGTACTTC; CDR3 protein: CASSPGRGVKNIQYF
D gene: .; CDR3 length: 14; V gene: TRBV6-5; clone size: .; J gene: TRBJ1-4; CDR3 DNA: TGTGCCAGCAGTTGGGACGCACGGGGTGAAAAACTGTTTTTT; CDR3 protein: CASSWDARGEKLFF
D gene: .; CDR3 length: 15; V gene: TRBV19; clone size: .; J gene: TRBJ2-7; CDR3 DNA: TGTGCCAGTAGTATGTTCGGGTCAGGCTACTACGAGCAGTACTTC; CDR3 protein: CASSMFGSGYYEQYF
D gene: .; CDR3 length: 13; V gene: TRBV12-3/TRBV12-4; clone size: .; J gene: TRBJ2-7; CDR3 DNA: TGTGCCAGCAGTTCGGGGACAATCCACGAGCAGTACTTC; CDR3 protein: CASSSGTIHEQYF
D gene: TRBD2; CDR3 length: 14; V gene: TRBV19; clone size: few; J gene: TRBJ2-1; CDR3 DNA: TGTGCCGCGGCACCTAGCGGGAGGGCCTATAATCAGTTCTTC; CDR3 protein: CAAAPSGRAYNQFF
D gene: TRBD1; CDR3 length: 13; V gene: TRBV20-1; clone size: .; J gene: TRBJ2-5; CDR3 DNA: TGCAGTGCTAGTCGCAGGGGGTCAGAGACCCAGTACTTC; CDR3 protein: CSASRRGSETQYF
D gene: .; CDR3 length: 14; V gene: TRBV6-5; clone size: .; J gene: TRBJ1-2; CDR3 DNA: TGTGCCAGCAGTTACTCAGGGGGTCGCTATGGCTACACCTTC; CDR3 protein: CASSYSGGRYGYTF
D gene: .; CDR3 length: 16; V gene: TRBV6-2/TRBV6-3; clone size: .; J gene: TRBJ2-2; CDR3 DNA: TGTGCCAGCAGTTACAATAACAGAAACATCCCCGGGGAGCTGTTTTTT; CDR3 protein: CASSYNNRNIPGELFF
D gene: TRBD1; CDR3 length: 13; V gene: TRBV28; clone size: .; J gene: TRBJ2-5; CDR3 DNA: TGTGCCAGTCAAGGGACAGGAAAAGAGACCCAGTACTTC; CDR3 protein: CASQGTGKETQYF
D gene: .; CDR3 length: 14; V gene: TRBV2; clone size: once; J gene: TRBJ2-2; CDR3 DNA: TGTGCCAGCAAGCCGACACTTAACACCGGGGAGCTGTTTTTT; CDR3 protein: CASKPTLNTGELFF
D gene: TRBD1; CDR3 length: 13; V gene: TRBV7-9; clone size: .; J gene: TRBJ1-2; CDR3 DNA: TGTGCCAGCAGACCGGACAGGGGATTGGGCTACACCTTC; CDR3 protein: CASRPDRGLGYTF
D gene: .; CDR3 length: 14; V gene: TRBV27; clone size: .; J gene: TRBJ1-5; CDR3 DNA: TGTGCCAGCAGCCGGCCGGGAGGGGATCAGCCCCAGCATTTT; CDR3 protein: CASSRPGGDQPQHF
D gene: TRBD1; CDR3 length: 18; V gene: TRBV2; clone size: .; J gene: TRBJ2-6; CDR3 DNA: TGTGCCAGCAGTGGACAGGGAGTCGCACTCTCTGGGGCCAACGTCCTGACTTTC; CDR3 protein: CASSGQGVALSGANVLTF
D gene: .; CDR3 length: 15; V gene: TRBV7-8; clone size: .; J gene: TRBJ2-1; CDR3 DNA: TGTGCCAGCAGCCGGGGGAGTAGTTCCTACAATGAGCAGTTCTTC; CDR3 protein: CASSRGSSSYNEQFF
D gene: .; CDR3 length: 10; V gene: TRBV20-1; clone size: .; J gene: TRBJ2-7; CDR3 DNA: TGCAGTGCTAGAGCAGTCGAGCAGTACTTC; CDR3 protein: CSARAVEQYF
D gene: .; CDR3 length: 17; V gene: TRBV10-2; clone size: once; J gene: TRBJ2-7; CDR3 DNA: TGCGCCAGCAGTGAGTCGACCTTTTCCGGGAGAGACTACGAGCAGTACTTC; CDR3 protein: CASSESTFSGRDYEQYF
D gene: .; CDR3 length: 15; V gene: TRBV5-4; clone size: .; J gene: TRBJ2-7; CDR3 DNA: TGTGCCAGCAGCCCGCGAGGGGGGGCGGACTACGAGCAGTACTTC; CDR3 protein: CASSPRGGADYEQYF
D gene: .; CDR3 length: 13; V gene: TRBV12-3/TRBV12-4; clone size: .; J gene: TRBJ2-7; CDR3 DNA: TGTGCCAGCAGTTTGCGAGGGGGTGGCGAGCAGTACTTC; CDR3 protein: CASSLRGGGEQYF
D gene: .; CDR3 length: 11; V gene: TRBV20-1; clone size: .; J gene: TRBJ2-7; CDR3 DNA: TGCAGTGCTAGAGATCTCCCCGAGCAGTACTTC; CDR3 protein: CSARDLPEQYF
D gene: .; CDR3 length: 16; V gene: TRBV4-1; clone size: .; J gene: TRBJ1-2; CDR3 DNA: TGCGCCAGCAGCCGACCTTATGGGGGCGCTTCCTATGGCTACACCTTC; CDR3 protein: CASSRPYGGASYGYTF
D gene: .; CDR3 length: 14; V gene: TRBV11-1; clone size: .; J gene: TRBJ1-2; CDR3 DNA: TGTGCCAGCAGCATACACGCGGGACGTGATGGCTACACCTTC; CDR3 protein: CASSIHAGRDGYTF
D gene: .; CDR3 length: 15; V gene: TRBV19; clone size: .; J gene: TRBJ1-5; CDR3 DNA: TGTGCCAGTAAGGAGATTCCGAATAGCAATCAGCCCCAGCATTTT; CDR3 protein: CASKEIPNSNQPQHF
D gene: .; CDR3 length: 12; V gene: TRBV18; clone size: .; J gene: TRBJ1-1; CDR3 DNA: TGTGCCAGCTCACCAACCGACAGAGAAGCTTTCTTT; CDR3 protein: CASSPTDREAFF
D gene: TRBD1; CDR3 length: 16; V gene: TRBV9; clone size: .; J gene: TRBJ2-2; CDR3 DNA: TGTGCCAGCAGCACTACAGGGGGCTCTACCACCGGGGAGCTGTTTTTT; CDR3 protein: CASSTTGGSTTGELFF
D gene: .; CDR3 length: 14; V gene: TRBV19; clone size: .; J gene: TRBJ2-5; CDR3 DNA: TGTGCCAGTAGCCATCTGGACGCTCTAGAGACCCAGTACTTC; CDR3 protein: CASSHLDALETQYF
D gene: .; CDR3 length: 13; V gene: TRBV28; clone size: many; J gene: TRBJ1-1; CDR3 DNA: TGTGCCAGCAAAGAACCGATGAACACTGAAGCTTTCTTT; CDR3 protein: CASKEPMNTEAFF
D gene: TRBD1; CDR3 length: 14; V gene: TRBV11-3; clone size: once; J gene: TRBJ1-1; CDR3 DNA: TGTGCCAGCAGCTTAGATCCCACAGGGGGCGAGGCTTTCTTT; CDR3 protein: CASSLDPTGGEAFF
D gene: TRBD2; CDR3 length: 15; V gene: TRBV7-8; clone size: .; J gene: TRBJ2-3; CDR3 DNA: TGTGCCAGCAGCTTTTTAGCGGGACCCACAGATACGCAGTATTTT; CDR3 protein: CASSFLAGPTDTQYF
D gene: .; CDR3 length: 16; V gene: TRBV23-1; clone size: .; J gene: TRBJ2-4; CDR3 DNA: TGCGCCAGCAGTCAGGGGTCTGCAGACCACAAAAACATTCAGTACTTC; CDR3 protein: CASSQGSADHKNIQYF
D gene: TRBD1; CDR3 length: 15; V gene: TRBV27; clone size: .; J gene: TRBJ1-2; CDR3 DNA: TGTGCCAGCAGTGGGGGGACAGGGCCCCACTATGGCTACACCTTC; CDR3 protein: CASSGGTGPHYGYTF
D gene: TRBD2; CDR3 length: 15; V gene: TRBV7-2; clone size: once; J gene: TRBJ2-7; CDR3 DNA: TGTGCCAGCAGGCAACTAGCGGGACTGTCCTACGAGCAGTACTTC; CDR3 protein: CASRQLAGLSYEQYF
D gene: TRBD1; CDR3 length: 17; V gene: TRBV11-2; clone size: .; J gene: TRBJ2-5; CDR3 DNA: TGTGCCAGCAGCTTAGATCAGGGGACAGGGAGGGAAGAGACCCAGTACTTC; CDR3 protein: CASSLDQGTGREETQYF
D gene: .; CDR3 length: 11; V gene: TRBV6-2/TRBV6-3; clone size: .; J gene: TRBJ2-6; CDR3 DNA: TGTGCCAGCAGTCAAAACAACGTCCTGACTTTC; CDR3 protein: CASSQNNVLTF
D gene: .; CDR3 length: 10; V gene: TRBV6-1; clone size: .; J gene: TRBJ2-5; CDR3 DNA: TGTGCCAGCAGTGAGTACCCCCAGTACTTC; CDR3 protein: CASSEYPQYF
D gene: .; CDR3 length: 15; V gene: TRBV2; clone size: .; J gene: TRBJ2-1; CDR3 DNA: TGTGCCAGCAGTGATAGGACTCCCAACTACAATGAGCAGTTCTTC; CDR3 protein: CASSDRTPNYNEQFF
D gene: .; CDR3 length: 16; V gene: TRBV15; clone size: .; J gene: TRBJ2-3; CDR3 DNA: TGTGCCACCAGCAGCCACCCGCGAGAAAGCACAGATACGCAGTATTTT; CDR3 protein: CATSSHPRESTDTQYF